This T cell receptor (beta chain) comes out of a study of molecular identifiers for immune sequencing clone quantification. One entry per CDR3 protein results from TCRdb running MiXCR on the PCR reads. The data show about 640,000 distinct CDR3 sequences, just under 20% seen once. Overall study findings and caveats: Spiked Jurkat TCR RNA equal to one cell could reportedly be picked out among approximately 980,000 naive cells.

In this sample, this clonotype turned up many times. What it recognizes is unknown. Looked up from germline, CDR1 is SGHNT and CDR2 is YENEEA. The CDR3 is 14 amino acids. Trimming cost V 0 bases and J 5 bases, with 9 bases left between them. The sequence was collected from a human donor in good health. Some libraries in this study had Jurkat cell RNA spiked in. Material for sequencing was naive CD8+ T cells from blood, with Jurkat cell RNA spiked in. Subset: FACS-sorted CD8+CD4-CCR7+CD45RA+ naive T cells. This sequence joins TRBV11-3 and TRBJ2-3; D is ambiguous. The CDR3 DNA follows: TGTGCCAGCAGCTTAGATGATGGGGTAGATACGCAGTATTTT. Its translation is CASSLDDGVDTQYF.